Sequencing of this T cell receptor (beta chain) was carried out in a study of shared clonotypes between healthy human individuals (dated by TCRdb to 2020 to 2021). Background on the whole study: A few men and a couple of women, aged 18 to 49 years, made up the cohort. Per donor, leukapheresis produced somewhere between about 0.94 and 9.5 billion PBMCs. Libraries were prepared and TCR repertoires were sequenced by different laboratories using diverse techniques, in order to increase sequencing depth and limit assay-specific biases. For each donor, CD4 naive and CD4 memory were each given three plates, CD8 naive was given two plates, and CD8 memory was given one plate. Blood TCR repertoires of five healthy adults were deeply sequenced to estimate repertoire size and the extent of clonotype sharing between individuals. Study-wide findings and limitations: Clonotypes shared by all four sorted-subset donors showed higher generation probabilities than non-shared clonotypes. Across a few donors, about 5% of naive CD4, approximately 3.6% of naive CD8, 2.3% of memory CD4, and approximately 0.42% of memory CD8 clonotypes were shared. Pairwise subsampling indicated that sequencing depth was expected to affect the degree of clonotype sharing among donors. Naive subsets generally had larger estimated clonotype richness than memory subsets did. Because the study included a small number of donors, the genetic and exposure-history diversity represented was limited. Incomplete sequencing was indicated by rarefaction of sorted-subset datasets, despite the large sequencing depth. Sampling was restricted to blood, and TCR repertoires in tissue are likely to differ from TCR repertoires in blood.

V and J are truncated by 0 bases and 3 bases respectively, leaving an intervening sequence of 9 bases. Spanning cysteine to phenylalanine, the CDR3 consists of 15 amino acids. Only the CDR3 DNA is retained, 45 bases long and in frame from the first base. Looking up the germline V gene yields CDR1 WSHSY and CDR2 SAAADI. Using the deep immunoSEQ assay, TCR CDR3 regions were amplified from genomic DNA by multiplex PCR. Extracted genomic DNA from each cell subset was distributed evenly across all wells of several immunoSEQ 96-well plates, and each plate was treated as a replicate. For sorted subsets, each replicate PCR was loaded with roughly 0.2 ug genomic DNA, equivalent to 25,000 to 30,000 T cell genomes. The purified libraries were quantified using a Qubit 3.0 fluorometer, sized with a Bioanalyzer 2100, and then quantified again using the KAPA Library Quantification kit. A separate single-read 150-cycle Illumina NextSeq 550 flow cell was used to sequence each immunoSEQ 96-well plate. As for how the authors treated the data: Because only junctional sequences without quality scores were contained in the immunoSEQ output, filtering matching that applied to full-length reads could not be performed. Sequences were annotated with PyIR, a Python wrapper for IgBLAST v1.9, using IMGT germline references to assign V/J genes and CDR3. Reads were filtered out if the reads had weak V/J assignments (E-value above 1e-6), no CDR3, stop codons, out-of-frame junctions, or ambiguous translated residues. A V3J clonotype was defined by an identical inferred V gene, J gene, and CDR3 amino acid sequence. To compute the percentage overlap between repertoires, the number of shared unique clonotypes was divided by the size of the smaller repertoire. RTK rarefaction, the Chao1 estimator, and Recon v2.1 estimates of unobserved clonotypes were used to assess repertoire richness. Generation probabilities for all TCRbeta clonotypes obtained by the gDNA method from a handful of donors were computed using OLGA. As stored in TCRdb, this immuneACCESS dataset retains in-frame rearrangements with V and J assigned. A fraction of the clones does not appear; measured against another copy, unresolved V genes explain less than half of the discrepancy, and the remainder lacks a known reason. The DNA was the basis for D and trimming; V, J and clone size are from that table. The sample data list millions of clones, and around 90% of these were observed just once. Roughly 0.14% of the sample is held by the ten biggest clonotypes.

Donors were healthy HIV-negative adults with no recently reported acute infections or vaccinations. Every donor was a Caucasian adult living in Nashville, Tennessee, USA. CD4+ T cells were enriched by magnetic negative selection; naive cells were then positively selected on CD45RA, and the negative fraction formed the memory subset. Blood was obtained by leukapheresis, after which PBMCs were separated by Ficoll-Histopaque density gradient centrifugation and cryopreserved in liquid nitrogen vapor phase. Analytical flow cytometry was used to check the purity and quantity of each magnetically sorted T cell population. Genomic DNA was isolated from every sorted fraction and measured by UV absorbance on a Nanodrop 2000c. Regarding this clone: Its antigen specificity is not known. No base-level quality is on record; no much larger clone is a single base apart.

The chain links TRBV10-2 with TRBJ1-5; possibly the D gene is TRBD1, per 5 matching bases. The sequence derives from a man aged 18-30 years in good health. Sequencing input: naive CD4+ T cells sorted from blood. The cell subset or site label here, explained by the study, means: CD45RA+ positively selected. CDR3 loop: CASSESGQVNQPQHF. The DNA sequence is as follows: TGCGCCAGCAGTGAGTCGGGGCAGGTCAATCAGCCCCAGCATTTT.